The 13 T cell receptor beta chains below come from one sample, sequenced in a study of identifying expanded T cells in peripheral blood. Repertoires were generated with immunoSEQ multiplex PCR, while TCRdb's copy carries only in-frame clones and drops some. The table records about 54,000 clones, roughly nine tenths of them present only once. The sequenced material came from blood. Every receptor here comes from a person between 18 and 75 years old in good health.

The V and J genes are TRBV6-4 and TRBJ2-1; 8 bases line up with TRBD2. Germline-derived CDR1 and CDR2 are MRHNA and SNTAGT. The CDR3 runs to 15 residues. With V trimmed by 4 bases and J by 4 bases, 6 bases remained unmatched. CDR3 protein: CASSADGRDYNEQFF. The CDR3 DNA follows: TGTGCCAGCAGTGCGGACGGGAGGGATTACAATGAGCAGTTCTTC.

This chain connects TRBV29-1 to TRBJ2-1; 7 nucleotides agree with TRBD2. Germline CDR1 reads SQVTM; CDR2 reads ANQGSEA. The CDR3 covers 14 residues. V lost 1 base to trimming and J lost 0 bases; unmatched junction nucleotides: 0. CDR3 bases: TGCAGCGTTGAAGGACTAGCCTCCTACAATGAGCAGTTCTTC. Translation gives CSVEGLASYNEQFF.

V and J are TRBV29-1 and TRBJ2-3, with 7 bases fitting TRBD1. This CDR3 is 13 amino acids long. CDR1 and CDR2 from the germline V gene are SQVTM and ANQGSEA. With V trimmed by 0 bases and J by 10 bases, 7 bases remained unmatched. The CDR3 region has the DNA TGCAGCGTTGAAGACTTCGGGGACAGAGCGCAGTATTTT. It specifies CSVEDFGDRAQYF.

V gene TRBV5-1 combines with J gene TRBJ2-1; D is uncertain. From germline, CDR1 is SGHRS and CDR2 YFSETQ. This CDR3 is 12 amino acids long. V shed 4 bases and J shed 8 bases, with 10 bases lying between them. The CDR3 protein is CASSSPLDEQFF. DNA for the CDR3: TGCGCCAGCAGCAGCCCCCTCGATGAGCAGTTCTTC.

This chain joins TRBV5-6 and TRBJ2-7, with D possibly TRBD1 on 6 matching bases. There are 13 residues in the CDR3. Trimming removed 4 bases from V and 2 bases from J, with 10 bases in between. Germline loops: CDR1 SGHDT, CDR2 YYEEEE. CDR3: CASSEDRTYEQYF. CDR3 bases: TGTGCCAGCAGCGAGGACAGAACCTACGAGCAGTACTTC.

This chain uses TRBV27 with TRBJ1-2; TRBD1 is a possible D gene (6 bases). V lost 2 bases to trimming and J lost 1 base, with 14 bases between them. This CDR3 comprises 16 residues. Germline V gives CDR1 MNHEY, CDR2 SMNVEV (reference sequence). DNA for the CDR3: TGTGCCAGCAGTTTAGCCCGAGGACAGAATAACTATGGCTACACCTTC. This gives the protein CASSLARGQNNYGYTF.

This clone occurred once. This chain connects TRBV9 to TRBJ2-7, with no clear D. This CDR3 is 13 amino acids long. CDR1 is SGDLS and CDR2 is YYNGEE in the germline V gene. V was pared by 1 base and J by 1 base, with 6 bases between. The CDR3 sequence is CASSVLGSYEQYF. In DNA form, the CDR3 reads TGTGCCAGCAGCGTACTGGGGTCCTACGAGCAGTACTTC.

This clone showed up just once. V and J are TRBV6-5 and TRBJ1-2; 11 nucleotides match TRBD1. Germline V CDR1 and CDR2: MNHEY, SVGAGI. This CDR3 has 15 residues. V was pared by 6 bases and J by 1 base, with 4 bases of the junction left unmatched. The CDR3 spells CASSQDRGHNYGYTF. CDR3 DNA: TGTGCCAGCAGCCAGGACAGGGGGCATAACTATGGCTACACCTTC.

This clone came up once. The chain has TRBV12-5 and TRBJ2-7; D may be TRBD2 (5 bases). This CDR3 region has 13 residues. In germline, CDR1 is LGHNT, CDR2 FRNRAP. The V and J ends lost 5 bases and 3 bases respectively, with 11 bases between them. Written as DNA, the CDR3 is TGTGCTAGTGGTACACGGGGATTCTACGAGCAGTACTTC. It is translated as CASGTRGFYEQYF. The whole variable domain, filled in from reference TRBV12-5 and TRBJ2-7, reads DARVTQTPRHKVTEMGQEVTMRCQPILGHNTVFWYRQTMMQGLELLAYFRNRAPLDDSGMPKDRFSAEMPDATLATLKIQPSEPRDSAVYFCASGTRGFYEQYFGPGTRLTVT.

In its sample, this clone was seen once. CDR3 amino acids: CASSAGKLAGPIQETQYF. DNA for the CDR3: TGCGCCAGCAGCGCTGGCAAACTAGCGGGGCCAATCCAAGAGACCCAGTACTTC. The chain employs TRBV5-1 and TRBJ2-5, with TRBD2 matching over 10 bases. The V and J ends lost 4 bases and 1 base, in that order; junction bases with no gene match: 13. The CDR3 runs to 18 residues. The germline gives CDR1 SGHRS, CDR2 YFSETQ.

This chain connects TRBV5-8 to TRBJ2-2, with D possibly being TRBD1 (6 bases). The CDR3 is 15 residues long. Trimming left V 3 bases short and J 6 bases short, with 15 bases between. Germline lookup yields CDR1 SGHTS and CDR2 YDEGEE. The CDR3 is CASSYLRGGAGELFF. As DNA, the CDR3 is TGTGCCAGCAGCTACCTCCGAGGGGGAGCCGGGGAGCTGTTTTTT. Supplemented by reference TRBV5-8 and TRBJ2-2, the full variable domain reads EAGVTQSPTHLIKTRGQQATLRCSPISGHTSVYWYQQALGLGLQFLLWYDEGEERNRGNFPPRFSGRQFPNYSSELNVNALELEDSALYLCASSYLRGGAGELFFGEGSRLTVL.

This chain joins TRBV29-1 and TRBJ2-7; the D is unclear. Germline V gene lookup returns CDR1 SQVTM and CDR2 ANQGSEA. This CDR3 region has 12 residues. V shed 4 bases and J shed 1 base, with 8 bases lying between them. Written as DNA, the CDR3 is TGCAGCGTTGTAGTGGTTTCCTACGAGCAGTACTTC. Amino acid sequence: CSVVVVSYEQYF.

V and J are TRBV9 and TRBJ1-4, with D unclear. V was clipped by 2 bases and J by 7 bases, with 12 bases between them. This CDR3 region has 14 residues. Germline values: CDR1 SGDLS, CDR2 YYNGEE. The CDR3 protein is CASSVRDSGEKLFF. In nucleotides, the CDR3 is TGTGCCAGCAGCGTTCGCGATAGTGGTGAAAAACTGTTTTTT.